This entry lists 20 T cell receptor beta chains sequenced from one sample in a study of T cell responses to AZD1222 COVID-19 vaccine. This table comes from immunoSEQ multiplex PCR, and its TCRdb copy is limited to in-frame clones, with some not included. In the table there are 200,000 or so clones, 87% of which are singletons. This specimen was peripheral blood, taken on day 0 of MenACWY control vaccination. All receptors come from an adult in good health.

The chain uses TRBV30 and TRBJ1-2, with 12 positions matching TRBD1. This CDR3 spans 14 amino acids. Germline lookup yields CDR1 GTSNPN and CDR2 SVGIG (reference sequence). The trim removed 1 base at V and 7 bases at J, leaving 4 bases unmatched. The CDR3 sequence: CAWSGDRGHRGYTF. CDR3 coding DNA: TGTGCCTGGAGTGGGGACAGGGGGCACCGTGGCTACACCTTC.

This clone was counted once. This chain uses TRBV6-9 with TRBJ1-2; D might be TRBD1 (5 bases). Germline CDR1 MNHGY, CDR2 SVAAGI. The CDR3 totals 18 residues. Deletions cut 5 bases from V and 6 bases from J, with 28 bases between. Here the CDR3 DNA reads TGTGCCAGCAGTCATTGCCGGGGGGTCCCCCCACGGGAAGATGGCTACACCTTC. It codes for CASSHCRGVPPREDGYTF.

V is TRBV6-6 and J is TRBJ2-5; TRBD1 might be the D (6 bases). CDR1 and CDR2 (germline): MNHNY, SVGAGI (reference sequence). The ends were cut back, 7 bases at V and 5 bases at J, with 11 bases in the middle. The CDR3 runs 12 residues. For the CDR3, the DNA is TGTGCCAGCAAACAGGGCAGGGAGACCCAGTACTTC. Translated: CASKQGRETQYF.

V and J are TRBV6-2 or TRBV6-3 and TRBJ2-7, with D perhaps TRBD1 or TRBD2 (5 bases each). V gave up 5 bases and J gave up 7 bases, with 12 bases separating them. In germline, CDR1 is MNHEY, CDR2 SVGEGT. The length of the CDR3 is 12 residues. The CDR3: CASSPSGPEQYF. In DNA, the CDR3 is TGTGCCAGCAGTCCCTCGGGGCCAGAGCAGTACTTC.

This clone was detected a few times. V gene TRBV6-6 combines with J gene TRBJ2-7, with a possible D match to TRBD2 (5 bases). The CDR3 spans 12 residues. The V and J ends lost 5 bases and 4 bases respectively, with 9 bases between them. CDR1 and CDR2 (germline): MNHNY, SVGAGI (reference sequence). Here the CDR3 DNA reads TGTGCCAGCAGTCGGGCGGGTTACGAGCAGTACTTC. Amino acids: CASSRAGYEQYF.

This chain links TRBV5-1 with TRBJ2-7; perhaps TRBD2 as D (6 bases). Germline V gene lookup returns CDR1 SGHRS and CDR2 YFSETQ. Trimming removed 0 bases from V and 7 bases from J, with 14 bases in between. The CDR3 has 14 amino acids. The CDR3 loop reads CASSLGRGTGEQYF. The CDR3, as DNA: TGCGCCAGCAGCTTGGGACGGGGGACGGGTGAGCAGTACTTC.

The genes are TRBV30 and TRBJ1-4; unclear D gene. The CDR3 contains 13 residues. V was shortened by 3 bases and J by 2 bases, with 7 bases between the two germline ends. CDR1 GTSNPN and CDR2 SVGIG come from the germline V gene (reference sequence). CDR3 in DNA: TGTGCCTGGAGCCAGGAGACTAATGAAAAACTGTTTTTT. It specifies CAWSQETNEKLFF.

The V and J genes are TRBV7-2 and TRBJ2-3; D ambiguous. The CDR3 has 14 residues. CDR1 and CDR2 (germline): SGHTA, FQGNSA. The V gene lost 1 base and the J gene lost 6 bases, with 11 bases spanning the gap. CDR3 loop: CASSLDTPSDTQYF. Written as DNA, the CDR3 is TGTGCCAGCAGCTTAGATACTCCGTCCGATACGCAGTATTTT.

This chain links TRBV25-1 with TRBJ1-3; D gene ambiguous. The germline V and J ends were trimmed by 2 bases and 0 bases, with 8 bases remaining between them. This CDR3 is 15 amino acids long. Per germline, CDR1 MGHDK and CDR2 SYGVNS. The CDR3 DNA is TGTGCCAGCAGTGAAGGAGTCAGCTCTGGAAACACCATATATTTT. Protein sequence: CASSEGVSSGNTIYF.

The rearrangement links TRBV19 to TRBJ2-2; no definite D call. Between the trimmed V and J ends, which lost 4 bases and 1 base, there was a span of 4 bases. This CDR3 comprises 13 residues. CDR1 is LNHDA, CDR2 SQIVND, per germline (reference sequence). CDR3 DNA: TGTGCCAGTAGTACCTGGAACACCGGGGAGCTGTTTTTT. It yields the protein CASSTWNTGELFF.

This clone was found a few times. This chain connects TRBV2 to TRBJ1-5; D is undetermined. This CDR3 spans 13 amino acids. The germline CDR1 and CDR2 sequences are SNHLY and FYNNEI. The V end was cut by 1 base, the J end by 7 bases, with 8 bases between. CDR3 nucleotide sequence: TGTGCCAGCAGTGAAGAGAAAGCACAGCCCCAGCATTTT. The encoded protein is CASSEEKAQPQHF. Looking up the rest from reference TRBV2 and TRBJ1-5 gives the full variable domain: EPEVTQTPSHQVTQMGQEVILRCVPISNHLYFYWYRQILGQKVEFLVSFYNNEISEKSEIFDDQFSVERPDGSNFTLKIRSTKLEDSAMYFCASSEEKAQPQHFGDGTRLSIL.

This clone occurred once. In DNA form, the CDR3 reads TGTGCCAGCAGCTTAGCCCTTAGGGGGTCCTATAATTCACCCCTCCACTTT. It translates to CASSLALRGSYNSPLHF. The V call is TRBV7-2, the J call TRBJ1-6, with D possibly matching TRBD1 (6 bases). In germline, CDR1 is SGHTA, CDR2 FQGNSA. V was pared by 0 bases and J by 1 base, with 10 bases between. The CDR3 contains 17 residues.

Written as DNA, the CDR3 is TGCAGTGCTAGTTCCAGGGTGTATGGGACCCAGTACTTC. Translated, it gives CSASSRVYGTQYF. The chain links TRBV20-1 to TRBJ2-5; maybe TRBD1 (5 bases). This CDR3 comprises 13 residues. Deletions cut 3 bases from V and 7 bases from J, with 15 bases between. From germline, CDR1 is DFQATT and CDR2 SNEGSKA (reference sequence).

The chain couples TRBV6-2 or TRBV6-3 to TRBJ1-2; TRBD1 aligns across 7 bases. Unmatched junction bases numbered 7, after V lost 2 bases and J lost 4 bases. CDR3 length: 15 residues. Germline CDR1 is MNHEY and CDR2 is SVGEGT. The CDR3, as DNA: TGTGCCAGCAGTTACGACCGGAGGGACAGCTATGGCTACACCTTC. Protein: CASSYDRRDSYGYTF.

The rearrangement joins TRBV29-1 to TRBJ2-3, with TRBD2 matching 14 bases. CDR1 is SQVTM, CDR2 ANQGSEA, per germline. Unmatched junction bases numbered 5, after V lost 6 bases and J lost 0 bases. The CDR3 loop spans 16 amino acids. The CDR3 protein is CSVGTSGGPSTDTQYF. The CDR3 DNA sequence: TGCAGCGTCGGGACTAGCGGGGGACCTAGCACAGATACGCAGTATTTT.

CDR3 sequence (DNA): TGTGCCAGCAGCGAATGGGCCGGGGAGCTGTTTTTT. Translation gives CASSEWAGELFF. The rearrangement uses TRBV6-2 or TRBV6-3 and TRBJ2-2; D unresolved. The germline CDR1 and CDR2 sequences are MNHEY and SVGEGT. The CDR3 is 12 residues long. V was shortened by 6 bases and J by 6 bases, with 8 bases between the two germline ends.

The genes are TRBV2 and TRBJ2-3; 7 bases map to TRBD2. Trimming cost V 6 bases and J 9 bases; bases outside gene matches: 6. The CDR3 consists of 12 residues. CDR1 is SNHLY and CDR2 is FYNNEI in the germline V gene. The CDR3 reads CASRDLAVTQYF. In DNA form, the CDR3 reads TGTGCCAGCAGGGATCTAGCGGTGACGCAGTATTTT.

This clone turned up a few times. The chain employs TRBV19 and TRBJ1-1; D is perhaps TRBD1 (6 bases). The CDR3 sequence is 13 residues long. Trimming removed 4 bases from V and 6 bases from J, with 12 bases in between. Germline V CDR1 and CDR2: LNHDA, SQIVND (reference sequence). CDR3 sequence reads: CASSRGRGSEAFF. The DNA of the CDR3 is TGTGCCAGTAGTAGGGGGCGTGGGTCTGAAGCTTTCTTT.

This clone has a handful of counts. The J gene is TRBJ2-7, the V gene TRBV27; 9 bases agree with TRBD1. J was trimmed by 1 base and V by 10 bases; bases with no gene match: 8. Germline V gene sequence: CDR1 MNHEY, CDR2 SMNVEV (reference sequence). There are 14 residues in the CDR3. CDR3 residues: CATQRGTGSYEQYF. Written as DNA, the CDR3 is TGTGCCACTCAACGTGGGACAGGGTCCTACGAGCAGTACTTC.

The chain uses TRBV19 and TRBJ2-3; D unresolved. Germline CDR1 LNHDA, CDR2 SQIVND (reference sequence). The CDR3 loop spans 13 amino acids. V gave up 3 bases and J gave up 4 bases, with 8 bases separating them. The DNA for the CDR3 is TGTGCCAGTAGTATGCGTAGGGCAGATACGCAGTATTTT. As protein: CASSMRRADTQYF.